A selection of T cell receptor beta chains follows, all from one sample in a study of blood T cell repertoires in COVID-19. Measured with immunoSEQ multiplex PCR; TCRdb has only the in-frame clones, and not every one. The sample includes 30,000 to 50,000 clones, approximately 90% of them seen just once. The sequenced sample was peripheral blood. These receptors were taken from a woman aged 25 to 39 in a cohort sampled during active COVID-19. CDR3s include the opening cysteine and the closing phenylalanine or tryptophan. Fields, in order: D gene, V gene, J gene, CDR3 DNA, CDR3 protein. The D gene is left open where the match is weak.

D: NA
V: TRBV12-1
J: TRBJ1-2
DNA: TGTGCCAGCAGCGCGGCAGGGGGGAACTATGGCTACACCTTC
CDR3: CASSAAGGNYGYTF

D: TRBD1
V: TRBV5-1
J: TRBJ2-5
DNA: TGCGCCAGCAGTTCGCCCGGGACAGGTATCTTGCAGACCCAGTACTTC
CDR3: CASSSPGTGILQTQYF

D: NA
V: TRBV30
J: TRBJ2-2
DNA: TGTGCCTCACCGACAGGCGCGAACACCGGGGAGCTGTTTTTT
CDR3: CASPTGANTGELFF

D: NA
V: TRBV9
J: TRBJ2-1
DNA: TGTGCCAGCAGCGGCCTGACAGGCAGCTCCTACAATGAGCAGTTCTTC
CDR3: CASSGLTGSSYNEQFF

D: NA
V: TRBV7-2
J: TRBJ2-3
DNA: TGTGCCAGCAGCCGGACTTCCCCCCCAGATACGCAGTATTTT
CDR3: CASSRTSPPDTQYF

D: TRBD2
V: TRBV9
J: TRBJ2-1
DNA: TGTGCCAGCAGCCCACAAGCGGGAGTGCGTAATGAGCAGTTCTTC
CDR3: CASSPQAGVRNEQFF

D: NA
V: TRBV28
J: TRBJ1-6
DNA: TGTGCCAGCAGTTTTAGGAGGGGCTGGGATAATTCACCCCTCCACTTT
CDR3: CASSFRRGWDNSPLHF

D: TRBD2
V: TRBV13
J: TRBJ2-3
DNA: TGTGCCAGCAGCAGGAGCGGGAGGAAGACAGATACGCAGTATTTT
CDR3: CASSRSGRKTDTQYF

D: NA
V: TRBV19
J: TRBJ1-5
DNA: TGTGCCAGTAGTCCCGTAACAGGGCGCTTCAATCAGCCCCAGCATTTT
CDR3: CASSPVTGRFNQPQHF

D: TRBD1
V: TRBV11-3
J: TRBJ2-7
DNA: TGTGCCAGCAGCGCCGGGACAGGGTTTTACGAGCAGTACTTC
CDR3: CASSAGTGFYEQYF